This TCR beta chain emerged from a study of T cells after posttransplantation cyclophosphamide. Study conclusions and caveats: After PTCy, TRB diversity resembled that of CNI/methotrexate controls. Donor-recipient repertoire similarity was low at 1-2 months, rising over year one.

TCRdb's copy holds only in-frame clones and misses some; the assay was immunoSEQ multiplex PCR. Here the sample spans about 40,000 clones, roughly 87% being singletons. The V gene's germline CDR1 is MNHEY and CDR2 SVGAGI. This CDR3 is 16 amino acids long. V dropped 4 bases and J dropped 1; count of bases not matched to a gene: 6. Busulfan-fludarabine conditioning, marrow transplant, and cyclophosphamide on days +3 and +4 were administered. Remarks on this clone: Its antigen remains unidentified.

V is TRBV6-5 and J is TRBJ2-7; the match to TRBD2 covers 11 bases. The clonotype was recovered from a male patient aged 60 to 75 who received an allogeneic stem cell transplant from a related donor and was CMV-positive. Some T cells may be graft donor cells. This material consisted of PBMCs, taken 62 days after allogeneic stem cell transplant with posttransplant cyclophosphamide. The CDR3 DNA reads TGTGCCAGCAGTTTAGATGGGACTAGCGGTTCCTACGAGCAGTACTTC. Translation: CASSLDGTSGSYEQYF.